This T cell receptor (beta chain) is drawn from a study of blood T cell repertoires in COVID-19. V shed 3 bases and J shed 4 bases, with 10 bases lying between them. Germline V gene lookup returns CDR1 SEHNR and CDR2 FQNEAQ (reference sequence). The CDR3 totals 14 residues. This table comes from immunoSEQ multiplex PCR, and its TCRdb copy is limited to in-frame clones, with some not included. This sample yields 150,000 to 200,000 clones, of which around 90% are seen a single time; roughly 8.6% belongs to the top ten. Sequencing used PBMCs or T cells enriched from blood (not recorded which). This TCR was sampled from a young woman who had recovered from COVID-19. The V and J genes are TRBV7-9 and TRBJ2-1; D gene ambiguous. The CDR3 DNA follows: TGTGCCAGCAGCTTTTACGAGGAATACAATGAGCAGTTCTTC. It is translated as CASSFYEEYNEQFF.